This entry is about one T cell receptor beta chain. Antigen specificity is unknown. The CDR3 totals 11 residues. Germline loops: CDR1 DFQATT, CDR2 SNEGSKA (reference sequence). Trimming shortened V by 3 bases and J by 4 bases, and 6 bases separated the two germline ends. This record belongs to a study of cytomegalovirus exposure and HLA in healthy donors. Points from the study as a whole: Versus the roughly 700-donor mean, an Asian-associated ancestry cluster reportedly showed fewer N-insertions in a later analysis.

Primers for the PCR totalled 60 Vbeta and 13 Jbeta. Sequenced by immunoSEQ multiplex PCR; TCRdb stores in-frame clones only, minus some. The table lists roughly 150,000 clones, 76% of them singletons. The receptor comes from a male donor in good health and CMV-seronegative. The chain carries TRBV20-1 and TRBJ2-5; D is possibly TRBD1 (6 bases). Sequencing was done on a sample of PBMCs. The CDR3 protein is CSARTGETQYF. The DNA of the CDR3 is TGCAGTGCTAGGACAGGAGAGACCCAGTACTTC.